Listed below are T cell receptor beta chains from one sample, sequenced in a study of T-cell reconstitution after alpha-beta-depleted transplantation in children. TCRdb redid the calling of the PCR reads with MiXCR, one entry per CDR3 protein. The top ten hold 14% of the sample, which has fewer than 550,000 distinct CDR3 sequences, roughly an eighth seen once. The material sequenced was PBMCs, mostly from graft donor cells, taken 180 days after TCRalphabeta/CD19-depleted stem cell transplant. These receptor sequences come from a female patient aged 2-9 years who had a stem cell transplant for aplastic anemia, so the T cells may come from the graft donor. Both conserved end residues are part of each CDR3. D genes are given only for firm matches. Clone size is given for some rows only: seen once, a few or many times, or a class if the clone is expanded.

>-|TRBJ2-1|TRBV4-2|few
CASSQDRGSDNEQFF
TGTGCCAGCAGCCAAGATAGGGGCAGTGACAATGAGCAGTTCTTC
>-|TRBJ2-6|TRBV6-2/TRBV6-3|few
CASRYGVAGANVLTF
TGTGCCAGCAGATACGGGGTAGCTGGGGCCAACGTCCTGACTTTC
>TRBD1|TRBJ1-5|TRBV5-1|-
CASSMRQGTPPNQPQHF
TGCGCCAGCAGCATGAGACAGGGAACACCACCCAATCAGCCCCAGCATTTT
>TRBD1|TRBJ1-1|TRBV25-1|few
CASSETTGGEAFF
TGTGCCAGCAGTGAGACAACAGGGGGTGAAGCTTTCTTT
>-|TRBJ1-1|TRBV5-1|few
CASSPAGMNTEAFF
TGCGCCAGCAGCCCGGCGGGGATGAACACTGAAGCTTTCTTT
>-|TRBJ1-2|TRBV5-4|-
CASSLATGAGYTF
TGTGCCAGCAGCTTGGCGACGGGGGCGGGCTACACCTTC
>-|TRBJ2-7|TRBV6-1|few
CASSPPGVGIYEQYF
TGTGCCAGCAGCCCCCCGGGAGTTGGGATTTACGAGCAGTACTTC
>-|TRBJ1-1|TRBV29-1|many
CSVGSLPMNTEAFF
TGCAGCGTTGGGTCCCTCCCCATGAACACTGAAGCTTTCTTT
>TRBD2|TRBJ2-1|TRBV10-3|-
CAISDIHLREGLGNEQFF
TGTGCCATCAGTGACATCCATCTCCGGGAGGGCTTGGGGAATGAGCAGTTCTTC
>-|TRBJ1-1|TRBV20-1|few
CSERARGTEAFF
TGCAGTGAGAGGGCGAGGGGTACTGAAGCTTTCTTT
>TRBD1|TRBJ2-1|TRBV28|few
CASKVGQGSRNEQFF
TGTGCCAGCAAGGTAGGACAGGGGAGTCGCAATGAGCAGTTCTTC
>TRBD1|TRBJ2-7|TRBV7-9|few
CASSNPDRDTYEQYF
TGTGCCAGCAGCAACCCGGACAGGGATACCTACGAGCAGTACTTC
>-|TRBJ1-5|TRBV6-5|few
CASSSGRQPQHF
TGTGCCAGCAGTTCCGGTCGGCAGCCCCAGCATTTT
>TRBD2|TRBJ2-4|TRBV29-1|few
CSVSRRSGTPVAKNIQYF
TGCAGCGTTTCCCGAAGGAGCGGGACTCCTGTTGCCAAAAACATTCAGTACTTC
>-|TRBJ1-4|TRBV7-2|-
CASSPNKGGGDKLFF
TGTGCCAGCAGCCCAAATAAAGGAGGGGGGGACAAACTGTTTTTT
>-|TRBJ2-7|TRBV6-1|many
CASKAGTASYEQYF
TGTGCCAGCAAAGCGGGGACAGCATCCTACGAGCAGTACTTC
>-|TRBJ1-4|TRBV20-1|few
CSARGQLLANEKLFF
TGCAGTGCTAGAGGCCAGCTCCTAGCTAATGAAAAACTGTTTTTT
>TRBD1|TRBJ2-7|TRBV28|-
CASTATTGAEQYF
TGTGCCAGCACCGCAACTACAGGGGCCGAGCAGTACTTC
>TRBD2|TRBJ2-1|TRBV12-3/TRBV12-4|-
CASSPVAGRYFNEQFF
TGTGCCAGCAGTCCGGTAGCGGGACGGTACTTCAATGAGCAGTTCTTC
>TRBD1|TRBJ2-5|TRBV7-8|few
CASSRGRQLETQYF
TGTGCCAGCAGCAGGGGGCGACAGTTGGAGACCCAGTACTTC
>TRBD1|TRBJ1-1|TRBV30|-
CAWDRGGTEAFF
TGTGCCTGGGACAGGGGGGGCACTGAAGCTTTCTTT
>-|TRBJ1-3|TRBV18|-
CASSSTYQLADYSGNTIYF
TGTGCCAGCTCATCTACATACCAGTTAGCAGATTACTCTGGAAACACCATATATTTT
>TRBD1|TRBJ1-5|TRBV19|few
CASSTDRGGQPQHF
TGTGCCAGTAGTACGGACAGGGGCGGCCAGCCCCAGCATTTT
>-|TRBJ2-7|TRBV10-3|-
CAISLGAGPRAGSYEQYF
TGTGCCATCAGTTTGGGCGCAGGGCCTAGGGCGGGCTCCTACGAGCAGTACTTC
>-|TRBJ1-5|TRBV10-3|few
CAISDAGSQPQHF
TGTGCCATCAGTGACGCGGGGAGTCAGCCCCAGCATTTT
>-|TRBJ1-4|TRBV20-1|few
CSAREGPEKLFF
TGCAGTGCTAGAGAGGGGCCTGAAAAACTGTTTTTT
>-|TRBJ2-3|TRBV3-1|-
CASSSFNTDTQYF
TGTGCCAGCAGCTCTTTTAACACAGATACGCAGTATTTT
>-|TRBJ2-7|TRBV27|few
CASSPAVWRNTYEQYF
TGTGCCAGCAGTCCCGCGGTCTGGCGTAATACCTACGAGCAGTACTTC
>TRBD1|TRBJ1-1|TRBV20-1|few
CSARSIKPGDRAVGTEAFF
TGCAGTGCTAGATCCATTAAGCCGGGTGACAGGGCGGTCGGCACTGAAGCTTTCTTT
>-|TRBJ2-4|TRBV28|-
CASSRTAPLAKNIQYF
TGTGCCAGCAGTCGGACAGCACCTCTAGCCAAAAACATTCAGTACTTC
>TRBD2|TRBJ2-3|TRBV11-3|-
CASSSLAGVGDTQYF
TGTGCCAGCAGCTCGCTAGCGGGAGTTGGTGATACGCAGTATTTT
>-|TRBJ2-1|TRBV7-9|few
CASSPVLAVPEQFF
TGTGCCAGCAGCCCGGTGCTAGCAGTACCTGAGCAGTTCTTC
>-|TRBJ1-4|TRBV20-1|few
CSAPVVEKLFF
TGCAGTGCTCCGGTAGTTGAAAAACTGTTTTTT
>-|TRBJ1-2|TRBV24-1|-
CATGRSQCYGYTF
TGTGCCACCGGCCGATCACAGTGCTATGGCTACACCTTC
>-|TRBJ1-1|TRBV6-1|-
CASRGRHNTEAFF
TGTGCCAGCAGAGGCAGGCATAACACTGAAGCTTTCTTT
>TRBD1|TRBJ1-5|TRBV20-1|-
CSAFDRGHRNQPQHF
TGCAGTGCATTTGACAGGGGGCACCGGAATCAGCCCCAGCATTTT
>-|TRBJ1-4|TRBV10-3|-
CAISSFRDTKLFF
TGTGCCATCAGTTCTTTCCGGGACACAAAACTGTTTTTT
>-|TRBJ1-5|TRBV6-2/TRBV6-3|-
CASSYKGNQPQHF
TGTGCCAGCAGTTACAAAGGCAATCAGCCCCAGCATTTT
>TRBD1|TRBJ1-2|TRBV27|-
CASSSIAGQDGYTF
TGTGCCAGCAGTTCTATTGCGGGACAGGATGGCTACACCTTC
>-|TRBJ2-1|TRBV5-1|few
CASSPVRSYNEQFF
TGCGCCAGCAGCCCCGTGCGCTCCTACAATGAGCAGTTCTTC
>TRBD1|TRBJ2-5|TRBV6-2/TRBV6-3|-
CASILPAGQGTETQYF
TGTGCCAGCATCCTGCCCGCCGGACAGGGGACAGAGACCCAGTACTTC
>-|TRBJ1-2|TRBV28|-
CASSLSTPGGYTF
TGTGCCAGCAGTTTAAGCACCCCGGGGGGCTACACCTTC
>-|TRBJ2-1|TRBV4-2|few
CASSQEGQGLPNEQFF
TGTGCCAGCAGCCAAGAAGGCCAGGGACTCCCCAATGAGCAGTTCTTC
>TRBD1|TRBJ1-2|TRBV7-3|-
CASSPNGQAGYGYTF
TGTGCCAGCAGCCCGAACGGACAGGCTGGCTATGGCTACACCTTC
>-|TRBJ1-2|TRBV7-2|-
CASTPRLGYGYTF
TGTGCCAGCACCCCACGCCTCGGGTATGGCTACACCTTC